This record covers a single T cell receptor (beta chain). Antigen: not known. CDR3 length: 15 residues. Germline assignment: CDR1 DFQATT and CDR2 SNEGSKA (reference sequence). The sample originates from a study of T cells expressing NK-cell markers. Across the study: Sorted CD3+CD56+NKG2C+, CD3+CD56+NKG2C- and CD3+CD56-NKG2C+ T cells supplied TCR beta repertoires. Among eight sequenced donors, seven carried HCMV seropositivity while one was seronegative.

TCRdb re-called the 5' RACE reads; every CDR3 protein appears as one record, without DNA. The sample's table shows a few hundred thousand distinct CDR3 sequences. General study results and limits: A range of roughly 1.0-7.0% of CD8+ T cells consisted of dominant NKG2C+ clonotypes in 5 or 6 donors.

V usage is TRBV20-1 and J usage is TRBJ2-2; TCRdb returns TRBD1, unconfirmable since there is no DNA. Sequenced: blood T cells: a sorted CD56 or NKG2C T cell subset, CD4+ or CD8+ T cells, or bulk PBMC T cells (not recorded which). This clonotype originated in a woman aged 45 to 65 in good health. This chain's CDR3 is CSAQPVTGTGELFFF.